The 12 T cell receptor beta chains listed next were all sequenced from one sample in a study of blood T cell repertoires in COVID-19. Clones were sequenced by immunoSEQ multiplex PCR, and TCRdb holds only the in-frame ones, with some missing. The sample yields approximately 390,000 clones, around 87% seen once. The specimen sequenced was peripheral blood. These receptors all come from a woman aged 60 to 75 with COVID-19, enrolled during active disease.

The chain carries TRBV14 and TRBJ2-7, with 8 positions matching TRBD1. CDR1 and CDR2 (germline): SGHDN, FVKESK. This CDR3 spans 15 amino acids. V was clipped by 3 bases and J by 3 bases; unmatched bases: 7. The CDR3 sequence: CASSQPGQAFYEQYF. The DNA of the CDR3 is TGTGCCAGCAGCCAGCCGGGACAGGCCTTCTACGAGCAGTACTTC.

The chain combines TRBV11-2 with TRBJ2-7; TRBD1 aligns across 7 bases. With 1 base clipped from V and 5 bases from J, the junction kept 2 bases outside the gene matches. Germline assignment: CDR1 SGHAT and CDR2 FQNNGV. This CDR3 contains 13 residues. Here the CDR3 reads CASSLARGHEQYF. The CDR3 DNA is TGTGCCAGCAGCTTAGCTAGGGGGCACGAGCAGTACTTC.

This chain links TRBV10-2 with TRBJ2-5, with a possible D match to TRBD2 (5 bases). Per the germline V gene, CDR1 is WSHSY and CDR2 is SAAADI. The germline V and J ends were trimmed by 9 bases and 2 bases, with 16 bases remaining between them. This CDR3 contains 14 residues. The DNA of the CDR3 is TGCGCCAGTGGGCAGGCAGGAGGTCAAGAGACCCAGTACTTC. The encoded protein is CASGQAGGQETQYF.

The genes are TRBV4-1 and TRBJ2-2, with 9 bases aligning to TRBD2. With 5 bases clipped from V and 4 bases from J, the junction kept 14 bases outside the gene matches. The CDR3 has 18 residues. In germline, CDR1 is MGHRA, CDR2 YSYEKL. CDR3 sequence: CASSYQQAAGGRTGELFF. CDR3 DNA: TGCGCCAGCAGCTATCAACAGGCCGCGGGGGGGCGCACCGGGGAGCTGTTTTTT.

The chain recombines TRBV7-3 with TRBJ2-3; TRBD1 matches at 7 bases. The CDR3 totals 15 residues. The V gene end was trimmed by 4 bases and the J gene end by 3 bases; junction bases not matched to a gene: 7. Looked up from germline, CDR1 is SGHTA and CDR2 is FQGTGA. The CDR3 coding sequence is TGTGCCAGCAGCTCAACCGGGACAGTTACAGATACGCAGTATTTT. Translated, it gives CASSSTGTVTDTQYF.

The V call is TRBV6-5, the J call TRBJ1-1, with D tentatively TRBD1 (6 bases). Germline assignment: CDR1 MNHEY and CDR2 SVGAGI. The V gene lost 7 bases and the J gene lost 1 base, with 10 bases spanning the gap. This CDR3 spans 13 amino acids. The CDR3 sequence: CASKRGTNTEAFF. CDR3 bases: TGTGCCAGCAAGAGGGGGACGAACACTGAAGCTTTCTTT.

The chain is built from TRBV5-1 and TRBJ2-1; 11 bases match TRBD2. V dropped 2 bases and J dropped 9; count of bases not matched to a gene: 7. This CDR3 spans 15 amino acids. The germline gives CDR1 SGHRS, CDR2 YFSETQ. The CDR3 region has the DNA TGCGCCAGCAGCTTACTAGCGGGGGCCGCGGGTGAGCAGTTCTTC. It yields the protein CASSLLAGAAGEQFF.

The chain combines TRBV2 with TRBJ1-5; D is ambiguous. Germline CDR1 SNHLY, CDR2 FYNNEI. Trimming stripped 10 bases from V and 0 bases from J, with 10 bases between. This CDR3 is built from 13 residues. CDR3 protein: CAISSYSNQPQHF. The CDR3 DNA reads as TGTGCCATCTCATCCTATAGCAATCAGCCCCAGCATTTT.

The chain combines TRBV7-9 with TRBJ1-4, with a possible D match to TRBD1 (5 bases). The ends were cut back, 10 bases at V and 3 bases at J, with 12 bases in the middle. The germline gives CDR1 SEHNR, CDR2 FQNEAQ (reference sequence). This CDR3 comprises 13 residues. The CDR3 nucleotides are TGTGCCACCTCAGGGTCGGCTAATGAAAAACTGTTTTTT. Translation gives CATSGSANEKLFF.

This sequence joins TRBV19 and TRBJ1-2, with TRBD1 identical over 7 bases. The CDR3 is 15 residues long. The germline V gene encodes CDR1 LNHDA and CDR2 SQIVND (reference sequence). The J segment lost 7 bases and the V segment lost 2 bases, leaving 10 bases of the junction unmatched. For the CDR3, the DNA is TGTGCCAGTAGTATATCGGGACAGTCACGGGGTGGCTACACCTTC. The encoded protein is CASSISGQSRGGYTF.

Notes on this clone: Other DNA sequences in the same sample also yield this CDR3. This sequence joins TRBV2 and TRBJ1-1; 8 bases fit TRBD1. The CDR3 is 14 residues long. In germline, CDR1 is SNHLY, CDR2 FYNNEI. Trimming took 6 bases from V and 1 from J; bases not matched to a gene: 4. The CDR3 DNA follows: TGTGCCAGCAGCCGGACAGGGACGAACACTGAAGCTTTCTTT. Protein sequence: CASSRTGTNTEAFF.

The chain uses TRBV2 and TRBJ1-2, with 9 bases that match TRBD1. This CDR3 has 13 residues. The junction had 4 bases not matched to a gene; V was cut back by 6 bases and J by 5 bases. CDR1 is SNHLY, CDR2 FYNNEI, per germline. The CDR3 bases are TGTGCCAGCAGGGGACAGGGTCTATATGGCTACACCTTC. Protein product: CASRGQGLYGYTF.